The clone carrying this T cell receptor beta chain was picked up many times. Germline CDR1 MNHEY, CDR2 SVGAGI. This CDR3 is 16 amino acids long. After removal of 6 bases from V and 2 bases from J, the junction contained 9 bases not matched to a gene. This entry comes from a study of T-cell reconstitution after alpha-beta-depleted transplantation in children. Construction of the TCRbeta library involved unique molecular identifiers. One entry per CDR3 protein, called by TCRdb with MiXCR from the PCR reads. The sample has over 200,000 distinct CDR3 sequences; around a sixth are singletons. The chain has TRBV6-5 and TRBJ2-7, with 11 positions matching TRBD2. The sample was PBMCs, mostly from graft donor cells, taken 360 days after TCRalphabeta/CD19-depleted stem cell transplant. The TCR sequence derives from a male patient between 2 and 10 years old who had a stem cell transplant for acute lymphoblastic leukemia, so the T cells may come from the graft donor. The CDR3 is CASRIGASGGTYEQYF. For the CDR3, the DNA is TGTGCCAGCAGGATAGGAGCTAGCGGGGGGACCTACGAGCAGTACTTC.